The T cell receptor (beta chain) under discussion was sequenced for a study of long-term antiretroviral therapy in people with HIV (dated by TCRdb to 2021 to 2024). In the study overall: Collection of the earliest samples took place about a decade ahead of the 2015 WHO recommendation for immediate ART, at a time when ART was typically delayed until CD4 counts fell. No cross-contamination during QIAcube processing was seen in test extractions of a monoclonal T-cell line run alongside roughly 35 polyclonal samples. This retrospective serial study examined whether starting ART and sustained HIV suppression were associated with changes in the composition and diversity of the TRB repertoire in peripheral blood. Of the 30 participants with HIV, roughly twelve were female. A total of fewer than 250 cryopreserved PBMC samples came from 25 to 30 adults with confirmed HIV infection and were collected serially over a mean of about six years (range 1-12).

There are 15 amino acids in the CDR3, from cysteine to phenylalanine inclusive. CDR3 DNA only is kept here, 45 bases in frame from base 1. CDR1 and CDR2 were assigned from the germline V gene as SGHTA and FQGTGA. Unmatched junction bases come to 4, with V trimmed by 0 bases and J by 3 bases. The immunoSEQ hsTCRB v3.0 assay was used at survey level resolution to sequence the TRB variable region. TRB sequencing targeted a depth of about 40,000-55,000 T-cell genomes per sample. Pooled TRB libraries were sequenced on an Illumina MiSeq with a v3 150-cycle kit. The paper's data handling went like this. Repertoire analysis ran in R within a reproducible Nextflow workflow covering QC, data transformation and analysis. LymphoSeq2, an R package for exploring AIRR-Seq data, was used to implement custom analyses. After excluding a handful of samples that yielded fewer than 5000 total TRB sequences, approximately 170 HIV repertoires remained for analysis. Among the 190 or so HIV repertoires that were kept, 59 were collected before ART initiation and 120 to 140 were collected after ART initiation. Each repertoire was downsampled to 5000 TRB nucleotide sequences, and summary statistics were averaged across 100 downsampling iterations. The analysis kept only TRB sequences whose CDR3 regions were at least seven amino acids long. A Shannon entropy-derived clonality score and the Gini coefficient were used to measure diversity. Repertoire networks linked the top 5000 CDR3 amino acid sequences whenever two sequences differed by an edit distance of one. Antigen specificity groups and MHC restriction were predicted for TRB CDR3 amino acid sequences with GLIPH2. To flag known associations with CMV, EBV, HIV or tissue antigens, CDR3 amino acid sequences were compared against VDJdb and McPAS-TCR. Pre-ART, post-ART and control groups were compared with Wilcoxon signed-rank tests and Holm-Bonferroni correction. Here the immuneACCESS table is served through TCRdb, limited to in-frame sequences with V and J called. Missing clones are a known gap in these copies; in checked studies unresolved V genes cover under half, and the rest lacks a known reason. V and J calls and clone size are given by that table; D and trimming were obtained from the DNA. For this sample there are around 29,000 clones; approximately 90% appear just once. The top ten hold approximately 8% of the sample.

General conclusions and limits of the study: CDR3 length ranges in HIV repertoires were narrower than in controls, and network structure suggested an antigen-experienced repertoire with only a slight naive shift after ART. Since PBMC availability was limited, sequencing covered only the TCR beta chain, with no alpha chain pairing. Because cell numbers in pre-ART samples were limited, unsorted PBMC were profiled instead of sorted CD4+ and CD8+ T cells. The repertoire was dominated across all time points by expanded TRB clones identified before ART initiation, although this dominance was seen to fluctuate and to decrease in many PLHIV after ART. Inferences about post-ART repertoire changes are limited because no data were available on ART adherence, viral resistance or therapy changes. A significant increase in TRB diversity was found to be associated with ART initiation, although TRB diversity was observed to remain significantly below that of transplant donor controls even after long-term ART. Samples dated from the mid-2000s to the late 2010s, and the ART regimens used may be less effective than current ones.

As concerns this clone: The antigen this receptor binds is unknown. No much larger clone is present one base from it, and per-base qualities are unavailable.

Participants were included only if at least one PBMC sample before ART initiation and at least two post-ART samples were available. Treatment was received in the United States of America by all participants with HIV. Before DNA extraction, cryopreserved samples of roughly 0.9-11 million PBMC were thawed and then washed. At the time of the earliest PBMC sample for each participant with HIV, ages ranged from roughly 23 to 55 years. PBMC samples from each participant spanned 1-4 timepoints before ART initiation and 2-8 timepoints after ART initiation, with a median of 7 samples. Serial HIV viral load, CD4+ T-cell count, ART history and demographic data were obtained for every participant. Genomic DNA was extracted from unsorted PBMC with a Qiagen kit on a QIAcube, processed in batches of 12 samples.

This chain is built from TRBV7-3 and TRBJ2-5; TRBD2 aligns with 7 central bases. This clonotype was sampled from a man aged 45-60 years with HIV. The material was unsorted PBMCs, obtained 3.2 years before starting antiretroviral therapy. The sequence in DNA is TGTGCCAGCAGCTTAACACTAGCGAGAGAAGAGACCCAGTACTTC. Its translation reads: CASSLTLAREETQYF.